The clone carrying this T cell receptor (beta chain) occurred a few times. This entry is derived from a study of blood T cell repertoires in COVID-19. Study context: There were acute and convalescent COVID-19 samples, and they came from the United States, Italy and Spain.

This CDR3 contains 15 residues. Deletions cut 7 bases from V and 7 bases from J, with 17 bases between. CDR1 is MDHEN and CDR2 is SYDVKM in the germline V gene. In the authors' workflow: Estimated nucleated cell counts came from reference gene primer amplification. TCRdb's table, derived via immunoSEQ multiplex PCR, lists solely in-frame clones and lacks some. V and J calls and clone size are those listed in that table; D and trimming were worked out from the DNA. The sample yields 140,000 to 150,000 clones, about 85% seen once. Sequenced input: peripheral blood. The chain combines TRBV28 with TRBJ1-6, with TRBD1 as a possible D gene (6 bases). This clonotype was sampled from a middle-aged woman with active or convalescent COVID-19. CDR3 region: CASTLAAGVNSPLHF. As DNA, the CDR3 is TGTGCCAGCACCCTAGCGGCAGGGGTAAATTCACCCCTCCACTTT.